This T cell receptor (beta chain) originates from a study of regulatory T cells in long-lasting Graves disease. Time point described: persistent/refractory GD, antithyroid drugs over 5 years with positive TRAb. Preparation of the TCR library used RNA extracted from PBMCs. In this sample, this clonotype turned up many times. The CDR3 contains 15 residues. Germline V CDR1 and CDR2: SNHLY, FYNNEI. V was pared by 2 bases and J by 0 bases, with 8 bases between. CDR3-region Arm-PCR and iRepertoire HTBI primers produced the TCR beta libraries. TCRdb itself ran the multiplex PCR reads through MiXCR, one entry per CDR3 protein. The table includes under 500,000 distinct CDR3 sequences, under 25% detected once.

This receptor was obtained from a female donor with Graves disease. Sequencing was performed on peripheral blood mononuclear cells (PBMCs), taken when the disease was refractory, from a patient treated with antithyroid drugs. The chain uses TRBV2 and TRBJ2-4; D ambiguous. DNA of the CDR3: TGTGCCAGCAGTGAAACAGTCCTAGCCAAAAACATTCAGTACTTC. Its protein product is CASSETVLAKNIQYF. Complete variable domain (other parts from reference TRBV2 and TRBJ2-4): EPEVTQTPSHQVTQMGQEVILRCVPISNHLYFYWYRQILGQKVEFLVSFYNNEISEKSEIFDDQFSVERPDGSNFTLKIRSTKLEDSAMYFCASSETVLAKNIQYFGAGTRLSVL.